This T cell receptor beta chain was recovered during a study of cytomegalovirus exposure and HLA in healthy donors. General observations from the study: Later analysis showed most CMV-associated TCR beta chains appearing HLA-restricted.

In the case of this clone: The antigen remains unidentified.

The PCR had 60 Vbeta and 13 Jbeta primers. The method was immunoSEQ multiplex PCR; TCRdb's version includes in-frame clones alone and lacks a portion of them. This table has about 160,000 clones, roughly 80% appearing once. The receptor was derived from a man aged 30 to 45 in good health and CMV-seropositive. Sequencing used PBMCs.

The CDR3 DNA reads TGTGCCAGCAGTTACCAGGGTGGAGAGACCCAGTACTTC. The encoded protein is CASSYQGGETQYF. V gene TRBV28 combines with J gene TRBJ2-5, with D tentatively TRBD1 (5 bases). V was shortened by 4 bases and J by 4 bases, with 10 bases between the two germline ends. This CDR3 is 13 amino acids long. CDR1 and CDR2 (germline): MDHEN, SYDVKM.